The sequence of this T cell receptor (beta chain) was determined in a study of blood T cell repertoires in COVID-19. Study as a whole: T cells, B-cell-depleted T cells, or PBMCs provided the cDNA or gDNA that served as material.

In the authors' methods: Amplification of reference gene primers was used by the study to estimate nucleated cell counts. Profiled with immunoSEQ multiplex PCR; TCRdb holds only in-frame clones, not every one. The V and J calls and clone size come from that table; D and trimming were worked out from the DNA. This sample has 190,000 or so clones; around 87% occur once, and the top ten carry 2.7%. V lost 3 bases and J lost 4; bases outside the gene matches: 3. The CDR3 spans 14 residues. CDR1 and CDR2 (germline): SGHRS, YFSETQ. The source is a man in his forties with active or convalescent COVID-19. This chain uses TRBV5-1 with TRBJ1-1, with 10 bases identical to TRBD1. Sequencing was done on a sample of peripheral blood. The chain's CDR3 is CASSSGTGVTEAFF. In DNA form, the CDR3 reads TGCGCCAGCAGCTCCGGGACAGGGGTCACTGAAGCTTTCTTT.